There are a few counts of the clone carrying this T cell receptor beta chain. The antigen is not known. This sample was taken from a study of T cell responses to AZD1222 COVID-19 vaccine. Study summary: Doses given second, at about 4 or about 12 weeks, were pooled.

Study-wide results and caveats: Regions 160-218 and 743-854 dominated among vaccine-associated CD4 TCRs spanning spike. The number of AZD1222 recipients seropositive at baseline was only five to seven. Breadth and depth of Spike-specific TCRs rose after two AZD1222 doses.

The assay was immunoSEQ multiplex PCR, and TCRdb's table has in-frame clones only and misses some. The sample lists 150,000 to 200,000 clones; around 90% were seen once. Specimen: peripheral blood, collected on day 0 of AZD1222 vaccination. This receptor was obtained from an adult in good health.

The CDR3 region is CASSPYGGANFEQFF. CDR3 sequence (DNA): TGTGCCAGCAGCCCCTATGGGGGAGCAAATTTTGAGCAGTTCTTC. The chain recombines TRBV7-6 with TRBJ2-1, with D perhaps matching TRBD1 or TRBD2 (5 bases each). Germline V lookup: CDR1 SGHVS, CDR2 FNYEAQ. The V gene lost 5 bases and the J gene lost 9 bases, with 20 bases spanning the gap. The CDR3 is 15 residues long.